This TCR beta chain was recovered during a study of T cells in Graves' hyperthyroidism and ophthalmopathy. Researchers amplified the TCR beta CDR3 regions from RNA transcripts. HTBI primers were the set used in a first-round RT-PCR of the TCR CDR3. TCRdb called the multiplex PCR reads again in MiXCR, with one record for every CDR3 protein. Of 700,000 or so distinct CDR3 sequences listed, approximately 14% are singletons. Thyroid ultrasound, orbital computed tomography, clinical symptoms, and serum thyroxine and TRAb underpinned diagnoses. This clonotype was seen only a few times. A junction end diverges from the germline sequence, so it may reflect a read error. The CDR3 length is 18 residues. The germline CDR1 and CDR2 sequences are MNHNS and SASEGT.

The sample taken for sequencing was blood. The receptor comes from a woman aged 50 to 60 with Graves' ophthalmopathy. The chain recombines TRBV6-1 with TRBJ1-3; no clear D. In nucleotides, the CDR3 is TGTGCCAGCAGTGAAGGGTACATTACCCTACTCTCTGGAAGCACCATATATTTT. Translated: CASSEGYITLLSGSTIYF.